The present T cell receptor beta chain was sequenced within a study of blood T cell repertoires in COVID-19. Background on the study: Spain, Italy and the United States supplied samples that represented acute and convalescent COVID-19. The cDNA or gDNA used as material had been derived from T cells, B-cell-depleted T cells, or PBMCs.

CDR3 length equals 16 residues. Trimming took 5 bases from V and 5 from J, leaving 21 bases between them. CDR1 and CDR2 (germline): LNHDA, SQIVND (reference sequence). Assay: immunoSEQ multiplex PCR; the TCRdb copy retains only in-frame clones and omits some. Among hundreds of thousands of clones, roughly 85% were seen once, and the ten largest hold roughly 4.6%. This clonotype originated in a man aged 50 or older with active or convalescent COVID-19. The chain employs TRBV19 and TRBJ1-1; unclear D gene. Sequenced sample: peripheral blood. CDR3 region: CASSPWYEGRRTEAFF. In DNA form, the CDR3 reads TGTGCCAGTAGTCCTTGGTACGAGGGAAGGAGGACTGAAGCTTTCTTT.